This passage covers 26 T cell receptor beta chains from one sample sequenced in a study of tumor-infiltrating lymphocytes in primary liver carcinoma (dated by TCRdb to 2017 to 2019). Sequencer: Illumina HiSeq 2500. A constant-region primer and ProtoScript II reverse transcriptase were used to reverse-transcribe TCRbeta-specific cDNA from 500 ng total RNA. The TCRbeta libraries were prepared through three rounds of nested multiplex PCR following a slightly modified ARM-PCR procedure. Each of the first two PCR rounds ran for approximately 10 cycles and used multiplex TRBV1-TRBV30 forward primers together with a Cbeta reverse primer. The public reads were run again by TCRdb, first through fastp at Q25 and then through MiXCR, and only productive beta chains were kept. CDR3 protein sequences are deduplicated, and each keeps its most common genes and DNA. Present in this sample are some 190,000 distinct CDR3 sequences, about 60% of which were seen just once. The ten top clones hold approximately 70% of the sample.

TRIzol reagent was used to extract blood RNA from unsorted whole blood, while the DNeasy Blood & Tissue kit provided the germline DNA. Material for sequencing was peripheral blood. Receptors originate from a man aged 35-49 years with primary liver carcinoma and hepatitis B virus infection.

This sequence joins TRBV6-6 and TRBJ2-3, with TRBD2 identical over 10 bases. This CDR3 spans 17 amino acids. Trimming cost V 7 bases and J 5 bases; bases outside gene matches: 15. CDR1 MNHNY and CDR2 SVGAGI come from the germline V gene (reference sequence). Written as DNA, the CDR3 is TGTGCCAGCAAAGTCCCTAGCGGGAGCCCGAGCCGAGATACGCAGTATTTT. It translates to CASKVPSGSPSRDTQYF.

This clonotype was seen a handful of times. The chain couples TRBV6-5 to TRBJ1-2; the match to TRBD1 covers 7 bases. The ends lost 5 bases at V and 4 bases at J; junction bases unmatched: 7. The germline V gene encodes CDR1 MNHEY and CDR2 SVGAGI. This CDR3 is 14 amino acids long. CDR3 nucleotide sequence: TGTGCCAGCAGTACGGGACAGTCCGTCTATGGCTACACCTTC. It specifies CASSTGQSVYGYTF.

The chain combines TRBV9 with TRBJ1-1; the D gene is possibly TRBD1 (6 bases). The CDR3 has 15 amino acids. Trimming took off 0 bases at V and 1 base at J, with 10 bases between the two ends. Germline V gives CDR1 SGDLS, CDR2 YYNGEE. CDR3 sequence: CASSVGSQGNTEAFF. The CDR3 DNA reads TGTGCCAGCAGCGTAGGGTCACAGGGGAACACTGAAGCTTTCTTT.

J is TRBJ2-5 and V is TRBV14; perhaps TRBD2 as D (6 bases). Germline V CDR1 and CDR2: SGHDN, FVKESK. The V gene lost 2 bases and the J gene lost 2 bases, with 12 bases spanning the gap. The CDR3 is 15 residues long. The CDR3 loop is CASSQNRESQETQYF. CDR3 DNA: TGTGCCAGCAGCCAAAACCGGGAGTCTCAAGAGACCCAGTACTTC.

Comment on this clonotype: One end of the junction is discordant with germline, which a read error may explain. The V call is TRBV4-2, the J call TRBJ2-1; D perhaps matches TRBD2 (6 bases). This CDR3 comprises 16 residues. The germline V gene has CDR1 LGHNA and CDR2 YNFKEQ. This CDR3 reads CASSQDWNGSKNEQFF. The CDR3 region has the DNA TGTGCCAGCAGTCAAGATTGGAACGGGAGTAAGAATGAGCAGTTCTTC.

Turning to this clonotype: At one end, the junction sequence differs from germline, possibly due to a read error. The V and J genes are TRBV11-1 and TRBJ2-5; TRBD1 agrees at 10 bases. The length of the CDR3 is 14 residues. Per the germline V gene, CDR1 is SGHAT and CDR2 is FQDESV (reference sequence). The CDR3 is CTSSMTGGGETHYF. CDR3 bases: TGTACCAGCAGCATGACAGGGGGCGGCGAGACCCACTACTTC.

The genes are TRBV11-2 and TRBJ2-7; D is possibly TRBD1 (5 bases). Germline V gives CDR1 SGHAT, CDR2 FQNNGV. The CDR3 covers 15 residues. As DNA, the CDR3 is TGTGTCAACAGCTTAAATCCAGGGCCGACCTACGAGCAGTACTTC. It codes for CVNSLNPGPTYEQYF.

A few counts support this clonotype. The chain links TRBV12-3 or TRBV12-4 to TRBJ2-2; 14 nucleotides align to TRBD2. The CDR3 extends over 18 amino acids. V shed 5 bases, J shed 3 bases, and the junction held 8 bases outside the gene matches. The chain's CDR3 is CASSGLAGGSWDTGELFF. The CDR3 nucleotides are TGTGCCAGCAGTGGACTAGCGGGAGGATCCTGGGACACCGGGGAGCTGTTTTTT.

The CDR3, as DNA: TGTGCCAGCAGTTACACTCAGGAAGCTCACTACGAGCAGTACTTC. It encodes CASSYTQEAHYEQYF. V is TRBV6-5 and J is TRBJ2-7; D is unclear. V was pared by 2 bases and J by 3 bases, with 14 bases between. Germline CDR1 reads MNHEY; CDR2 reads SVGAGI. The CDR3 contains 15 residues.

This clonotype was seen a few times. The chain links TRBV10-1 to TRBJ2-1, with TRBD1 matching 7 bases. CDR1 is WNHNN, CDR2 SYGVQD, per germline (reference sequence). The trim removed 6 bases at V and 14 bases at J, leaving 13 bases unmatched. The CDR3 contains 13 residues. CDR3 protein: CASSQTIGGTEFF. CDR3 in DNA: TGCGCCAGCAGCCAGACCATAGGGGGCACCGAGTTCTTC.

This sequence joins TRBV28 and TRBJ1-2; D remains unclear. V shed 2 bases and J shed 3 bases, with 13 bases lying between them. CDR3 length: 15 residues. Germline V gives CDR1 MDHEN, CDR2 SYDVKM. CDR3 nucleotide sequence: TGTGCCAGCAGTTTAGGACGGGAAACCTACTATGGCTACACCTTC. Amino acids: CASSLGRETYYGYTF.

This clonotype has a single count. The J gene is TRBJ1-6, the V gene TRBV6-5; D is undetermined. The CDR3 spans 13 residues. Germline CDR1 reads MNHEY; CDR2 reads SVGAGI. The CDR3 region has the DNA TGTGCTGGCAGCCACGAGGAGGATTCACCCCTCCACTTT. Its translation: CAGSHEEDSPLHF.

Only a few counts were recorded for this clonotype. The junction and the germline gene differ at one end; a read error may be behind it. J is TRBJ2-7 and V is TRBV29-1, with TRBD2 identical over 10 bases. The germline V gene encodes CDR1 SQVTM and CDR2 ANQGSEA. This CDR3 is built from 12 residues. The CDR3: CSVRTSGYVQYF. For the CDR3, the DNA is TGCAGCGTTAGGACTAGCGGCTACGTGCAGTACTTC.

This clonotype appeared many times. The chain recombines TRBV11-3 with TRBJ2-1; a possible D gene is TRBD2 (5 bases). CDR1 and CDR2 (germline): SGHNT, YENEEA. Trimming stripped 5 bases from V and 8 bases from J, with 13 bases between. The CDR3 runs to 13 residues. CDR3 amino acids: CASSGEDLDEQFF. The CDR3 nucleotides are TGTGCCAGCAGCGGAGAGGACTTAGATGAGCAGTTCTTC.

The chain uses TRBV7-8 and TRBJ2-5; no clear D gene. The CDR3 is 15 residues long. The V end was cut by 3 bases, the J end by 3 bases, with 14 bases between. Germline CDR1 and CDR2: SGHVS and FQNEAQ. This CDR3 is CASSLVVRSEETQYF. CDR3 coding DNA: TGTGCCAGCAGCTTGGTGGTGCGGTCCGAAGAGACCCAGTACTTC.

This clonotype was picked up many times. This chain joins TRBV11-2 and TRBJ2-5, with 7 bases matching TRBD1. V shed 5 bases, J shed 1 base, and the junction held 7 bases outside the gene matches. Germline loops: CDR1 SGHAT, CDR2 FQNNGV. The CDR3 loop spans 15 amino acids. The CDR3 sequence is CASSPGTVGQETQYF. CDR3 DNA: TGTGCCAGCAGCCCAGGGACAGTCGGCCAAGAGACCCAGTACTTC.

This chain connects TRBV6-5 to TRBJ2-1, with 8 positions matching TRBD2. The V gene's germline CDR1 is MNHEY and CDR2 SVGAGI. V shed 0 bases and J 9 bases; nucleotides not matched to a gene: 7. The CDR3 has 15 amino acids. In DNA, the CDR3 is TGTGCCAGCAGTTACTCGGTTAGCGGGGTGGGTGAGCAGTTCTTC. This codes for CASSYSVSGVGEQFF.

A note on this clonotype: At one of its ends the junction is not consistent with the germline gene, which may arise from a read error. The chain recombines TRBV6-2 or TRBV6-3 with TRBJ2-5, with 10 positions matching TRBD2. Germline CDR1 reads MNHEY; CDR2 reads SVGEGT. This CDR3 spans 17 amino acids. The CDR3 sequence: CAGSYYLAGARGETQYF. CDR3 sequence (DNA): TGTGCCGGCAGTTACTATCTAGCGGGAGCGCGGGGAGAGACCCAGTACTTC.

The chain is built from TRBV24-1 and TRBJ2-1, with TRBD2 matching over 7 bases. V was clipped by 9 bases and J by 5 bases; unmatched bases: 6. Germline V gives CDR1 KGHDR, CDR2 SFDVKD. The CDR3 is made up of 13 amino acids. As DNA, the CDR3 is TGTGCCACCGGGACTACCTTACACAATGAGCAGTTCTTC. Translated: CATGTTLHNEQFF.

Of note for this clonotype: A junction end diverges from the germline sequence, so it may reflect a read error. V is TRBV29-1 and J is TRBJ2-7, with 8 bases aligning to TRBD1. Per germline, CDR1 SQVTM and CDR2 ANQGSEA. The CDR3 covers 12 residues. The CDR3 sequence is CCVEQGEYEQYF. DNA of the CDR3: TGCTGCGTTGAACAGGGGGAGTACGAGCAGTACTTC.

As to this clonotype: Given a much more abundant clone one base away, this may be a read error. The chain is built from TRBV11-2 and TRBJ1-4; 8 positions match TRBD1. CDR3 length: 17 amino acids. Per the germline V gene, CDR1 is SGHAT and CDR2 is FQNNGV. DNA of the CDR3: TGTGTCAGCAGCCCCGGACAGGGAGGGGGTATCGGAGAAAAACTGTTTTTT. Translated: CVSSPGQGGGIGEKLFF.

The CDR3 bases are TGTGCCAGCGGCAGGAGGCTGGACACTGAAGCTTTCTTT. Protein product: CASGRRLDTEAFF. V is TRBV2 and J is TRBJ1-1; D not resolved. V shed 8 bases and J shed 3 bases, with 13 bases lying between them. Germline assignment: CDR1 SNHLY and CDR2 FYNNEI. The CDR3 spans 13 residues.

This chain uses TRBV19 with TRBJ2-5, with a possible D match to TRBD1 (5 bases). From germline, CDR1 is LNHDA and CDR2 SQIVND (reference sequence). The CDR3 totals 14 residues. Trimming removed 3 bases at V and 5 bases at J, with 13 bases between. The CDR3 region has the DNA TGTGCCAGTAGTATCCCGGAACAGGTGGAGACCCAGTACTTC. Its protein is CASSIPEQVETQYF.

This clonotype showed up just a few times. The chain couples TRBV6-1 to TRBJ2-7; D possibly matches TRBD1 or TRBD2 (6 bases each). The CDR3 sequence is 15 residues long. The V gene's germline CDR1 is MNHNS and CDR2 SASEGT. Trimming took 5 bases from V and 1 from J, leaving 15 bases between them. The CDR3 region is CASSSQEGGSYEQYF. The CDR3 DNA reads TGTGCCAGCAGTTCACAGGAAGGGGGGTCCTACGAGCAGTACTTC.

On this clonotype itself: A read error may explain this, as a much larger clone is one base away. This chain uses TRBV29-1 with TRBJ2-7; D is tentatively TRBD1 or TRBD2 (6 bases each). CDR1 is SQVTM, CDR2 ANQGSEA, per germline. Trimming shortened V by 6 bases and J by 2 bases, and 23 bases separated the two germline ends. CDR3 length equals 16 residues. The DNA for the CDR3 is TGCAGCGTCGCTACCGGAGGGGGACGGGCTGCCTACGAGCAGTACTTC. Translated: CSVATGGGRAAYEQYF.

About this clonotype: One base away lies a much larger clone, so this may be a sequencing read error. The CDR3 region has the DNA TGTGCCAGCAGCTTATTTCGTCTAGTGGGAGGATCAGATACGCAGTATTTT. This gives the protein CASSLFRLVGGSDTQYF. The J gene is TRBJ2-3, the V gene TRBV11-2, with TRBD2 as a possible D gene (6 bases). Trimming took 2 bases from V and 4 from J, leaving 19 bases between them. This CDR3 is built from 17 residues. Germline assignment: CDR1 SGHAT and CDR2 FQNNGV.